The 2 T cell receptor beta chains reported below all come from one sample, sequenced in a study of T cell responses to AZD1222 COVID-19 vaccine. Clones were sequenced by immunoSEQ multiplex PCR, and TCRdb holds only the in-frame ones, with some missing. The sample yields about 130,000 clones, around nine tenths seen once. The material was peripheral blood, obtained on day 0 of AZD1222 vaccination. Source of these receptors: an adult in good health.

This chain uses TRBV19 with TRBJ1-5; D not resolved. This CDR3 contains 14 residues. V was cut by 7 bases and J by 0 bases, with 10 bases left in between. Germline CDR1 is LNHDA and CDR2 is SQIVND (reference sequence). DNA of the CDR3: TGTGCCAGTACGGCGGGGAATAGCAATCAGCCCCAGCATTTT. Protein product: CASTAGNSNQPQHF.

J is TRBJ2-3 and V is TRBV14, with D perhaps matching TRBD2 (5 bases). Germline V gene lookup returns CDR1 SGHDN and CDR2 FVKESK. V lost 2 bases to trimming and J lost 6 bases, with 12 bases between them. CDR3 length equals 14 residues. The CDR3 DNA is TGTGCCAGCAGCCAAAGAGGGATCGATGATACGCAGTATTTT. Translation: CASSQRGIDDTQYF.